This T cell receptor (beta chain) was found in a study of blood T cells in healthy people across ages. Trimming removed 0 bases from V and 0 bases from J; junction bases left unmatched: 7. From germline, CDR1 is SGHRS and CDR2 YFSETQ. The CDR3 covers 17 residues. Alongside a J-beta primer mix, a sample-barcoded 5' primer served in a second PCR lasting roughly 7 to 11 cycles. One entry per CDR3 protein results from TCRdb running MiXCR on the 5' RACE reads. This sample has about 1,500,000 distinct CDR3 sequences; approximately 42% occur once, and the top ten carry roughly 8.2%. Sequencing was performed on blood. J is TRBJ2-3 and V is TRBV5-1, with 7 positions matching TRBD1. This TCR was recovered from a woman between 18 and 30 years old in good health. The CDR3 loop is CASSLDARGISTDTQYF. The CDR3, as DNA: TGCGCCAGCAGCTTGGATGCCAGGGGGATTAGCACAGATACGCAGTATTTT. Together with reference TRBV5-1 and TRBJ2-3, the CDR3 gives the full variable domain: KAGVTQTPRYLIKTRGQQVTLSCSPISGHRSVSWYQQTPGQGLQFLFEYFSETQRNKGNFPGRFSGRQFSNSRSEMNVSTLELGDSALYLCASSLDARGISTDTQYFGPGTRLTVL.